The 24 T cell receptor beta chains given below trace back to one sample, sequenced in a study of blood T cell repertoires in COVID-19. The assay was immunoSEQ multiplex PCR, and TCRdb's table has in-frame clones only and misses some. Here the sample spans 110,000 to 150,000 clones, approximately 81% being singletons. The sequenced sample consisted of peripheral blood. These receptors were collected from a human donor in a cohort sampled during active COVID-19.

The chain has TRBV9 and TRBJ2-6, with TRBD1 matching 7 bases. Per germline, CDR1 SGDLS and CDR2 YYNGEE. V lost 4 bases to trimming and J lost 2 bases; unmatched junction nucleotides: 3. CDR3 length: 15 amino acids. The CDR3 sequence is CASSKGQAGANVLTF. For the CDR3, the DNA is TGTGCCAGCAGCAAAGGACAGGCTGGGGCCAACGTCCTGACTTTC.

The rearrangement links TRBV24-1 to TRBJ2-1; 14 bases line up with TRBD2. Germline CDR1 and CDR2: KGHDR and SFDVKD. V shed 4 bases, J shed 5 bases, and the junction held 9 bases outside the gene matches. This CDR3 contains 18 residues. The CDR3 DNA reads TGTGCCACCAGTGAGTCGGGGTGGGGACTAGCGGGAGACAATGAGCAGTTCTTC. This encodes CATSESGWGLAGDNEQFF.

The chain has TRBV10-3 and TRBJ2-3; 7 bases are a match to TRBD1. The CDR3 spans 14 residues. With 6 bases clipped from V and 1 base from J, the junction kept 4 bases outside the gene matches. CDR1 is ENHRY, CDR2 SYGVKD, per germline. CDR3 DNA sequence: TGTGCCATCAGCCTAGGACAGGGCACAGATACGCAGTATTTT. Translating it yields CAISLGQGTDTQYF.

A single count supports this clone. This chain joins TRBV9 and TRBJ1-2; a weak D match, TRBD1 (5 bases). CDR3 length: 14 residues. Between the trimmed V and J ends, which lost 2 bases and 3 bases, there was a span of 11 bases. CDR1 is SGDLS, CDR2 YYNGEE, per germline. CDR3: CASSVVREDYGYTF. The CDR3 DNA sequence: TGTGCCAGCAGCGTCGTCAGGGAGGACTATGGCTACACCTTC.

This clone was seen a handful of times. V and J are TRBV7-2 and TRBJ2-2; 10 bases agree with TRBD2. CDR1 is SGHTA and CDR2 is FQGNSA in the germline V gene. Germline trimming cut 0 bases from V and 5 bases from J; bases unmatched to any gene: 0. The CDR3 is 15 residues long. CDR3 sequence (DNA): TGTGCCAGCAGCTTAGCACTAGCGGGGACCGGGGAGCTGTTTTTT. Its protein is CASSLALAGTGELFF.

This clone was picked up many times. CDR3 coding DNA: TGTGCCAGCAGCACTATGACTACTCCCCCCATGTTCACCGGGGAGCTGTTTTTT. Protein product: CASSTMTTPPMFTGELFF. The genes are TRBV5-4 and TRBJ2-2; tentatively, D is TRBD2 (5 bases). Trimming left V 4 bases short and J 4 bases short, with 23 bases between. CDR1 SGHNT and CDR2 YYREEE come from the germline V gene (reference sequence). This CDR3 has 18 amino acids.

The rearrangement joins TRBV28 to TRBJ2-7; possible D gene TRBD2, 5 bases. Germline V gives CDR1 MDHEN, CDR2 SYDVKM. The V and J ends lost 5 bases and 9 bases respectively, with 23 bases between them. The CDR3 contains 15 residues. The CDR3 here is CASSPASVTGFGQYF. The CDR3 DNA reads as TGTGCCAGCAGTCCCGCGTCAGTTACGGGGTTCGGGCAGTACTTC.

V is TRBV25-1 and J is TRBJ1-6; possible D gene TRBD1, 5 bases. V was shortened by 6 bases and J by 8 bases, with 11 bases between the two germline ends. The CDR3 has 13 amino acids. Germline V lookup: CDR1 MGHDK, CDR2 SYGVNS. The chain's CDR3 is CASSSPGDSPLHF. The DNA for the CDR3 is TGTGCCAGCAGCTCCCCGGGGGATTCACCCCTCCACTTT.

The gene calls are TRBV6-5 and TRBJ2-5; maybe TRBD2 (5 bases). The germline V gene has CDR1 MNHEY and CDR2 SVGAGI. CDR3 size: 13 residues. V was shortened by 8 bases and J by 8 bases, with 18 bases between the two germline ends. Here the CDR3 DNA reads TGTGCCAGCTTGGACTCCCTCCTTGGTACCCAGTACTTC. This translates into CASLDSLLGTQYF.

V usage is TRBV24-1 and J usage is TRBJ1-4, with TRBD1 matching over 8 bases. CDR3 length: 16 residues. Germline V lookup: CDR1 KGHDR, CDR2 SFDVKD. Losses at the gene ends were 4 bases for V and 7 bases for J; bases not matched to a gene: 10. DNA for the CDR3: TGTGCCACCAGTGACCCGAGACAGGGGCAAGGTGAAAAACTGTTTTTT. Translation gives CATSDPRQGQGEKLFF.

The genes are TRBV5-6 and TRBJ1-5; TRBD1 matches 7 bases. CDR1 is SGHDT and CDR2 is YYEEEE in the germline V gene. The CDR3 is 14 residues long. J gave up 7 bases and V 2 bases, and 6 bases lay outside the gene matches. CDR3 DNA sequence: TGTGCCAGCAGCTTACAGGGGATTCGGCAGCCCCAGCATTTT. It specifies CASSLQGIRQPQHF.

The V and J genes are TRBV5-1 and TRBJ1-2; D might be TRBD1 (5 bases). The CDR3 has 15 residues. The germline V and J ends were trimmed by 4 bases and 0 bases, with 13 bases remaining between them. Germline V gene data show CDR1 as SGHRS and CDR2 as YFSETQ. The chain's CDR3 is CASSNTGSTNYGYTF. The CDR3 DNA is TGCGCCAGCAGCAATACAGGCAGTACTAACTATGGCTACACCTTC.

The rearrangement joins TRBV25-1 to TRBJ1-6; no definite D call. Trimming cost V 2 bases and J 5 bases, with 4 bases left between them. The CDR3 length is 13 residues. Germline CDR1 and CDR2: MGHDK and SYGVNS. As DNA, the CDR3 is TGTGCCAGCAGTGAAGCTAATAATTCACCCCTCCACTTT. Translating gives CASSEANNSPLHF. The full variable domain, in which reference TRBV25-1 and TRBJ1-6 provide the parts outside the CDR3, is EADIYQTPRYLVIGTGKKITLECSQTMGHDKMYWYQQDPGMELHLIHYSYGVNSTEKGDLSSESTVSRIRTEHFPLTLESARPSHTSQYLCASSEANNSPLHFGNGTRLTVT.

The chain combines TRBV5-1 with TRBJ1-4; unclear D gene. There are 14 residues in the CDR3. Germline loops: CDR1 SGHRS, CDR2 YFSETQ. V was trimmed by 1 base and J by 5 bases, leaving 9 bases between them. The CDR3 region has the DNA TGCGCCAGCAGCTTGTCCACTTTAAATGAAAAACTGTTTTTT. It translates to CASSLSTLNEKLFF.

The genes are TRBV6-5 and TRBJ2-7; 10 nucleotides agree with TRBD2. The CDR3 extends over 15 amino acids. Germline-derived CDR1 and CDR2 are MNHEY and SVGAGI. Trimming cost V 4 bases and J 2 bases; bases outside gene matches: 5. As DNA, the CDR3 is TGTGCCAGCAGTTCCTTAGCGGGGGGTCCCTACGAGCAGTACTTC. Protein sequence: CASSSLAGGPYEQYF.

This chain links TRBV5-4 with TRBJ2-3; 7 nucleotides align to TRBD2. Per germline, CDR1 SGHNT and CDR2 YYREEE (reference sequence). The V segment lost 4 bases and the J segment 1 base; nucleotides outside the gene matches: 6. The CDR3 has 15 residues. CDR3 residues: CASSVGGLGTDTQYF. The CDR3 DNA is TGTGCCAGCAGCGTGGGAGGGCTCGGCACAGATACGCAGTATTTT. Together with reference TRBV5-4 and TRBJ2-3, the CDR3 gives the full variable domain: ETGVTQSPTHLIKTRGQQVTLRCSSQSGHNTVSWYQQALGQGPQFIFQYYREEENGRGNFPPRFSGLQFPNYSSELNVNALELDDSALYLCASSVGGLGTDTQYFGPGTRLTVL.

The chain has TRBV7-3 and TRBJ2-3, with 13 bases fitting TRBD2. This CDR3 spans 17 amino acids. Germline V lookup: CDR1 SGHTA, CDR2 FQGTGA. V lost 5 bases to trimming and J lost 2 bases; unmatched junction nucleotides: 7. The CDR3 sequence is CASSLGLAGAFTDTQYF. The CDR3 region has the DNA TGTGCCAGCAGCCTAGGACTAGCGGGAGCCTTCACAGATACGCAGTATTTT.

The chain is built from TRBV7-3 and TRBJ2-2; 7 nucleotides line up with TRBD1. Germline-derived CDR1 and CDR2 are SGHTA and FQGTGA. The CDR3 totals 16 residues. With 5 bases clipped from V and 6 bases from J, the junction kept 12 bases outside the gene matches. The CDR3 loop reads CASSLLTGSMAGELFF. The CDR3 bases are TGTGCCAGCAGCCTTCTGACAGGGTCGATGGCCGGGGAGCTGTTTTTT.

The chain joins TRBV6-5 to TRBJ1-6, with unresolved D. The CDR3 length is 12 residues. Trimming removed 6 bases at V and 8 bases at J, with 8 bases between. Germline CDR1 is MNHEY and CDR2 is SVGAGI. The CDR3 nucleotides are TGTGCCAGCAGATGGGAGGATTCACCCCTCCACTTT. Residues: CASRWEDSPLHF.

The CDR3 DNA is TGTGCCAGCAGTGAAGTGGTGACAGTTCTTAGCAATCAGCCCCAGCATTTT. Encoded protein: CASSEVVTVLSNQPQHF. This chain links TRBV6-1 with TRBJ1-5; weak D call: TRBD1 (5 bases). Deletions cut 1 base from V and 0 bases from J, with 13 bases between. The CDR3 has 17 residues. CDR1 is MNHNS and CDR2 is SASEGT in the germline V gene.

DNA of the CDR3: TGTGCCAGCAGCTTTGGGGGGGCCAGGGGAGGCTACGAGCAGTACTTC. This gives the protein CASSFGGARGGYEQYF. The chain couples TRBV5-4 to TRBJ2-7; TRBD2 is a possible D gene (7 bases). V lost 2 bases and J 3 bases, leaving 18 bases between the germline ends. CDR1 is SGHNT and CDR2 is YYREEE in the germline V gene (reference sequence). The CDR3 totals 16 residues.

The CDR3: CASSGEDSTYTEAFF. The CDR3 DNA reads as TGCGCCAGCAGCGGAGAGGACAGTACTTACACTGAAGCTTTCTTT. This chain joins TRBV5-1 and TRBJ1-1; perhaps TRBD1 as D (6 bases). V was cut by 4 bases and J by 3 bases, with 16 bases left in between. CDR1 SGHRS and CDR2 YFSETQ come from the germline V gene. The CDR3 has 15 residues.

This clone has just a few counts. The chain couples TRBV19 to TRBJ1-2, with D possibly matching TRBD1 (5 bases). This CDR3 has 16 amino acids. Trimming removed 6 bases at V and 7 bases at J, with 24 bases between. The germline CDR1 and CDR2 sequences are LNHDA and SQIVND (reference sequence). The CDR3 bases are TGTGCCAGTAGAGTCCCTCCGGGGGAGGGGTTCGTTGGCTACACCTTC. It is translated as CASRVPPGEGFVGYTF.

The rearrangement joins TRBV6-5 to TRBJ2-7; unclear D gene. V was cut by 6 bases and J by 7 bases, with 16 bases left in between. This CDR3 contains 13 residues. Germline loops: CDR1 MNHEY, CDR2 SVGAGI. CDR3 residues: CASRMGLTGEQYF. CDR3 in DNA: TGTGCCAGCAGGATGGGCTTAACTGGGGAGCAGTACTTC.